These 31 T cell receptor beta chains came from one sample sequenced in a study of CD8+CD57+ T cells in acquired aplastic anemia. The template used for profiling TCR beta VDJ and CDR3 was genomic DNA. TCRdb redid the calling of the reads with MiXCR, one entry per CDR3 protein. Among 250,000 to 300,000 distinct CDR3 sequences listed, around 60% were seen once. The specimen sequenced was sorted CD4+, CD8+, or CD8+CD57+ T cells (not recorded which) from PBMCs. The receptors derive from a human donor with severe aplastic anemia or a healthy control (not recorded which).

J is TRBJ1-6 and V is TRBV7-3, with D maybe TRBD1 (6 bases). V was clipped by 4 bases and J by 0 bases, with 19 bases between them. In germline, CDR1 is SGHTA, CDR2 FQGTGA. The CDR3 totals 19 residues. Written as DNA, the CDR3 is TGTGCCAGCAGCTCTGGACTAGCGGGACATAGCTCCTATAATTCACCCCTCCACTTT. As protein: CASSSGLAGHSSYNSPLHF. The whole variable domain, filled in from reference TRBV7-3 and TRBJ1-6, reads GAGVSQTPSNKVTEKGKYVELRCDPISGHTALYWYRQSLGQGPEFLIYFQGTGAADDSGLPNDRFFAVRPEGSVSTLKIQRTERGDSAVYLCASSSGLAGHSSYNSPLHFGNGTRLTVT.

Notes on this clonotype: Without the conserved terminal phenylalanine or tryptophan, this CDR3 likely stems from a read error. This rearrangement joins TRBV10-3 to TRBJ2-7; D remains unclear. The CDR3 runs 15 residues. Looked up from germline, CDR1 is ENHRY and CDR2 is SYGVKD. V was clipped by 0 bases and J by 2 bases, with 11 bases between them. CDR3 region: CAISESQDSTYEQYL. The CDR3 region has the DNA TGTGCCATCAGTGAGTCGCAGGATTCCACCTACGAGCAGTACCTC.

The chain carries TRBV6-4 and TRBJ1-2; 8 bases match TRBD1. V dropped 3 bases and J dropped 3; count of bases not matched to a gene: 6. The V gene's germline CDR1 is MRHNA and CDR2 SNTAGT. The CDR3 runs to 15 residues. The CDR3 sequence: CASSDGTGGYYGYTF. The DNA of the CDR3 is TGTGCCAGCAGTGATGGGACAGGAGGCTACTATGGCTACACCTTC.

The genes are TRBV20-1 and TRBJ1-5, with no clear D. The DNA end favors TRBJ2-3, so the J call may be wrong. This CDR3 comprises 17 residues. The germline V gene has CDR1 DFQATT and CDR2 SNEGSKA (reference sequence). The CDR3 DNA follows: TGCAGTGCCACCGAACCCCTTAAGGGCAATAGCAGTCAGCCCCAGTATTTT. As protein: CSATEPLKGNSSQPQYF.

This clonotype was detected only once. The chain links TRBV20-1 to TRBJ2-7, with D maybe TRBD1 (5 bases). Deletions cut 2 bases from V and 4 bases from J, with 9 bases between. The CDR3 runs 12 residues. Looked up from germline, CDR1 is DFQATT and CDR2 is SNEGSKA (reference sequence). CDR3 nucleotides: TGCAGTGCTAGATCAGGGCCATACGAGCAGTACTTC. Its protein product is CSARSGPYEQYF.

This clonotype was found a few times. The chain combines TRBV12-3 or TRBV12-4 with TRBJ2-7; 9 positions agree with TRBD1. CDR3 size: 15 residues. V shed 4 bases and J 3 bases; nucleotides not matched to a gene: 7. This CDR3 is CASSSGTGSSYEQYF. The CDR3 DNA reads TGTGCCAGCAGTTCCGGGACAGGGTCGAGCTACGAGCAGTACTTC.

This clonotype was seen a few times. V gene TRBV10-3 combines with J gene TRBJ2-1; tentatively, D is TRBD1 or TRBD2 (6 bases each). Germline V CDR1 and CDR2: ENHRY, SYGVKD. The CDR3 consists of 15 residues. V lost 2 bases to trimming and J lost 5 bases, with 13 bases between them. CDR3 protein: CAISERGPQNNEQFF. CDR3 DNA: TGTGCCATCAGTGAGCGGGGGCCCCAAAACAATGAGCAGTTCTTC.

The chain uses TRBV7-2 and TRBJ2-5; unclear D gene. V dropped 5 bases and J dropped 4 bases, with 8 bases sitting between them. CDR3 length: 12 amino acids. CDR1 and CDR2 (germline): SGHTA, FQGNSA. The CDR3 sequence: CASSNRRETQYF. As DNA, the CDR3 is TGTGCCAGCAGCAATCGAAGAGAGACCCAGTACTTC. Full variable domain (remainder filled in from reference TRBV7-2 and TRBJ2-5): GAGVSQSPSNKVTEKGKDVELRCDPISGHTALYWYRQSLGQGLEFLIYFQGNSAPDKSGLPSDRFSAERTGGSVSTLTIQRTQQEDSAVYLCASSNRRETQYFGPGTRLLVL.

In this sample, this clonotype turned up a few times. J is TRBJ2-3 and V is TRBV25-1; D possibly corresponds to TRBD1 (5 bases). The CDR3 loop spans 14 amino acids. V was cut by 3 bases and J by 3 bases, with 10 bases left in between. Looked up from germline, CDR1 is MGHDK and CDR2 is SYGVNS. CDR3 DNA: TGTGCCAGCAGTGATCGCCGACAGACAGATACGCAGTATTTT. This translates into CASSDRRQTDTQYF.

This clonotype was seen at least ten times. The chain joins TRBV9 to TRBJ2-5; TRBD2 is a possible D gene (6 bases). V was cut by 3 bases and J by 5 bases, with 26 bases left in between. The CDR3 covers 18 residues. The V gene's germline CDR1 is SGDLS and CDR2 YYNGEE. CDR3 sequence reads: CASSALPTDGGGEETQYF. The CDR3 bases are TGTGCCAGCAGCGCGCTCCCTACCGACGGGGGTGGCGAGGAGACCCAGTACTTC.

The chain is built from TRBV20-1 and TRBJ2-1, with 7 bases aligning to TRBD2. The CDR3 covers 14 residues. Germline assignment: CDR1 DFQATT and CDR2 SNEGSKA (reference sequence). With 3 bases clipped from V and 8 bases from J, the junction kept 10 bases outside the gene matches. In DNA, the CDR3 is TGCAGTGCTAGCGTTATGAGGGAGGGTCATGAGCAGTTCTTC. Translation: CSASVMREGHEQFF.

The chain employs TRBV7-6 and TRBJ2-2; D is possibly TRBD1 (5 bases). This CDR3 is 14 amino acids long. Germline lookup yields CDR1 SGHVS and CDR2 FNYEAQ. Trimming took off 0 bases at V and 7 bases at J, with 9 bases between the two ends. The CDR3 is CASSLAQGFGELFF. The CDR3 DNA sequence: TGTGCCAGCAGCTTAGCGCAGGGTTTCGGGGAGCTGTTTTTT.

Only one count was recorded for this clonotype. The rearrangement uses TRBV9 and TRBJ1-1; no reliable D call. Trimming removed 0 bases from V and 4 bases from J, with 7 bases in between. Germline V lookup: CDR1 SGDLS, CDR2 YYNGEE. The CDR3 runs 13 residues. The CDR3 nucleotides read TGTGCCAGCAGCGTAGCCGAGGGCACTGAAGCTTTCTTT. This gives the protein CASSVAEGTEAFF.

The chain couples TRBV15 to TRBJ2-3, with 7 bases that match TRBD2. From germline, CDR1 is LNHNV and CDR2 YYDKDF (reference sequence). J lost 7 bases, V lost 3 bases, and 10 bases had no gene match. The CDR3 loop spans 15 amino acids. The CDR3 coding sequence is TGTGCCACCAGCAGCCCGCCGGGGGGACTGAATACGCAGTATTTT. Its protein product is CATSSPPGGLNTQYF.

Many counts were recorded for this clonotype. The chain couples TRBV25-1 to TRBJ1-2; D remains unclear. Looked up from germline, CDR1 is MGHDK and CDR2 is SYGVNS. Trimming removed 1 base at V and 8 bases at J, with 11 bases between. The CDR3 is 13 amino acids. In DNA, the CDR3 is TGTGCCAGCAGTGAATTCATGGGCGGGGGCTACACCTTC. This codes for CASSEFMGGGYTF.

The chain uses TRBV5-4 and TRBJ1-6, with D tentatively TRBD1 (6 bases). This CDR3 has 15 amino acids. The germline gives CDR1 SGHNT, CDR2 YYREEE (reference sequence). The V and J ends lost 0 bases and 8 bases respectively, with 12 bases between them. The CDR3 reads CASSLAGGADSPLHF. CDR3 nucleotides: TGTGCCAGCAGCTTGGCGGGGGGCGCGGATTCACCCCTCCACTTT.

The CDR3 protein is CATRKVGHRTNYGYTF. The CDR3 nucleotides are TGTGCCACCAGGAAGGTGGGTCATAGAACTAACTATGGCTACACCTTC. This sequence joins TRBV15 and TRBJ1-2; D is unresolved. The ends were cut back, 6 bases at V and 0 bases at J, with 17 bases in the middle. Germline CDR1 and CDR2: LNHNV and YYDKDF (reference sequence). This CDR3 spans 16 amino acids.

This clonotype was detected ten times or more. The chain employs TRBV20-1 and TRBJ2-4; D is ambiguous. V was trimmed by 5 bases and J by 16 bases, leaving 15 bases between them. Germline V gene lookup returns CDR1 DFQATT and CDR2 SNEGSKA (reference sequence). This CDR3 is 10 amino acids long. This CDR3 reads CSAVVGCDYF. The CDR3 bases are TGCAGTGCTGTGGTGGGGTGCGATTACTTC.

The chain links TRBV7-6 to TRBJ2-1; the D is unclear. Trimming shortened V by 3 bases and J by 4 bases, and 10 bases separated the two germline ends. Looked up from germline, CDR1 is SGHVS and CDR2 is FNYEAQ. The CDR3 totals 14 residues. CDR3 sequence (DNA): TGTGCCAGCAGCTTCCTGGTTCGTTACAATGAGCAGTTCTTC. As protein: CASSFLVRYNEQFF.

The CDR3 reads CATSERSAGTDTQYF. CDR3 coding DNA: TGTGCCACCAGTGAGCGGAGCGCGGGCACAGATACGCAGTATTTT. The chain carries TRBV24-1 and TRBJ2-3; D gene ambiguous. The CDR3 has 15 amino acids. Trimming took off 4 bases at V and 1 base at J, with 11 bases between the two ends. CDR1 KGHDR and CDR2 SFDVKD come from the germline V gene.

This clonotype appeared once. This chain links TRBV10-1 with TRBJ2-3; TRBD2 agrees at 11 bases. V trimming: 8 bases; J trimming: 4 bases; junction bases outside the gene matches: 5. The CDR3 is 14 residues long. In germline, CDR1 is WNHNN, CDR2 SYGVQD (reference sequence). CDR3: CASGSSGRSDTQYF. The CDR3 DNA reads TGCGCCAGCGGCTCTAGCGGGAGGTCAGATACGCAGTATTTT.

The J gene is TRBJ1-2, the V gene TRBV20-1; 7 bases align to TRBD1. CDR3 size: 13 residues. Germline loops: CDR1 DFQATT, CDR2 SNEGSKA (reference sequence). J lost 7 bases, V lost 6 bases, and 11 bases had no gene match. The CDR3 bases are TGCAGTGCCACACTAACAGGGGAGAGTGGCTACACCTTC. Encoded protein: CSATLTGESGYTF.

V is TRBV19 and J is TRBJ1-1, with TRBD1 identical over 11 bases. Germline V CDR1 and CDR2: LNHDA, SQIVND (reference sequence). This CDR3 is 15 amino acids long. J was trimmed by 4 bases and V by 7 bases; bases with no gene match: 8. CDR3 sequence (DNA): TGTGCCAGTATCCTGGACAGGGGGCGGAGCACTGAAGCTTTCTTT. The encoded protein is CASILDRGRSTEAFF.

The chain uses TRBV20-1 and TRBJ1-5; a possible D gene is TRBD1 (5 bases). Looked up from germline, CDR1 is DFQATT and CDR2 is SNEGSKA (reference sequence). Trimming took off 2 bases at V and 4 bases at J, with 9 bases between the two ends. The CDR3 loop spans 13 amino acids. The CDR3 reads CSARIGGNQPQHF. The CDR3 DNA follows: TGCAGTGCTAGAATTGGGGGAAATCAGCCCCAGCATTTT.

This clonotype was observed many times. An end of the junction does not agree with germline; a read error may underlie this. In DNA, the CDR3 is TGTGCCAGTAGTGGGACAGGGGCGAACGCTGAAGCTTTCTTT. This translates into CASSGTGANAEAFF. The V gene is TRBV19, the J gene TRBJ1-1; 10 bases line up with TRBD1. CDR1 is LNHDA and CDR2 is SQIVND in the germline V gene (reference sequence). The CDR3 totals 14 residues.

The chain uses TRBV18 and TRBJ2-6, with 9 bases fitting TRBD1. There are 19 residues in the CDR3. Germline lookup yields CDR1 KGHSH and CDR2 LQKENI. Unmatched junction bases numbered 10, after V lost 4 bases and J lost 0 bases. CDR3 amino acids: CASSRGRTGVSSGANVLTF. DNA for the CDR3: TGTGCCAGCTCACGTGGGAGGACAGGGGTGAGCTCTGGGGCCAACGTCCTGACTTTC.

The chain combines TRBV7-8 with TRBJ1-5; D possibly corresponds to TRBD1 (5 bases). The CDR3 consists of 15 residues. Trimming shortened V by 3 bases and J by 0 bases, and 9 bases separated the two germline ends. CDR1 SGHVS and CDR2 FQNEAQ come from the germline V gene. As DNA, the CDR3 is TGTGCCAGCAGCTTTTTCCAGGGTAGCAATCAGCCCCAGCATTTT. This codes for CASSFFQGSNQPQHF.

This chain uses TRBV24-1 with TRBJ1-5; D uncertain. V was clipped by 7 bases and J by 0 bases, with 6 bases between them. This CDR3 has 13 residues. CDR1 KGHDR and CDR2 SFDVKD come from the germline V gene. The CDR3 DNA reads TGTGCCACCAGGCAGCTTAGCAATCAGCCCCAGCATTTT. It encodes CATRQLSNQPQHF.

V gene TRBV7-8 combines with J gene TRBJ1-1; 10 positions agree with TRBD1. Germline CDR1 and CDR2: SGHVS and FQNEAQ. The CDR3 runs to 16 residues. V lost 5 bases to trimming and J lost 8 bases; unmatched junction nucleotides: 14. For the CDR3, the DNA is TGTGCCAGCAGCCGGTTCCGGGACAGGGGCCTGAGGGAAGCTTTCTTT. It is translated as CASSRFRDRGLREAFF.

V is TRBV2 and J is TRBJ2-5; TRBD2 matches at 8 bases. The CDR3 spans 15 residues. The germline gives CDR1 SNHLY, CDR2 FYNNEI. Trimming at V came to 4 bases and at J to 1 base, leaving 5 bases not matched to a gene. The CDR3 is CASSVGGGSQETQYF. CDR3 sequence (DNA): TGTGCCAGCAGTGTGGGCGGGGGGTCCCAAGAGACCCAGTACTTC.

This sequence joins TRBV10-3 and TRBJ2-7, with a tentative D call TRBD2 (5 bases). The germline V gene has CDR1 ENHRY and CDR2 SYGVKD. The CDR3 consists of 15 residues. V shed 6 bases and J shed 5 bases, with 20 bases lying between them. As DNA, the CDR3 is TGTGCCATCAGGGAGCGCGGAGGTCTTAATCACGAGCAGTACTTC. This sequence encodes CAIRERGGLNHEQYF.